This T cell receptor (beta chain) appears in the sequencing data of a study of regulatory T cells in long-lasting Graves disease. Looking at the study overall: More than 5 years of antithyroid drugs with positive TSH receptor antibodies defined persistent Graves' disease. Study-wide points: Persistent patients shared more public clonotypes (around 3,000) than new patients (more than 900). For persistent Graves' patients, TCR diversity was lower than for newly diagnosed ones.

Details on this clonotype: Antigen unknown.

The ends were cut back, 9 bases at V and 4 bases at J, with 15 bases in the middle. The CDR3 contains 13 residues. Germline V gene data show CDR1 as SGHTA and CDR2 as FQGTGA. Building the TCR beta libraries relied on iRepertoire HTBI primers, and CDR3 regions underwent Arm-PCR. TCRdb re-derived calls from the multiplex PCR reads in MiXCR, one entry per CDR3 protein. The profile shows around 400,000 distinct CDR3 sequences, about 20% of them singletons. Time point: persistent/refractory GD, antithyroid drugs over 5 years with positive TRAb. The authors made the TCR library using RNA they extracted from PBMCs. American Thyroid Association guidelines served as the basis for diagnosing Graves' disease.

This chain joins TRBV7-3 and TRBJ2-5; a possible D gene is TRBD2 (6 bases). This material consisted of peripheral blood mononuclear cells (PBMCs), taken when the disease was refractory, from a patient treated with antithyroid drugs. The receptor was derived from a female donor with Graves disease. The CDR3 region has the DNA TGTGCCAGTCAGTCGGGAGTAGGAGAGACCCAGTACTTC. This codes for CASQSGVGETQYF.